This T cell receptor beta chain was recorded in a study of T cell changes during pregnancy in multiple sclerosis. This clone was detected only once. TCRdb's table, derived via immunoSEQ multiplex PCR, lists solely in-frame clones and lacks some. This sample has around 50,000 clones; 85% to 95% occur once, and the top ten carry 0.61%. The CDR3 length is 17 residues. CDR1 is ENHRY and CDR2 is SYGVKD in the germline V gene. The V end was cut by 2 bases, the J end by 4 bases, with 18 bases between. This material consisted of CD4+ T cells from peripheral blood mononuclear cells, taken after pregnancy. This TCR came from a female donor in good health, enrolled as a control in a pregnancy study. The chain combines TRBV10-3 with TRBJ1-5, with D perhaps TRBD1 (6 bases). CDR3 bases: TGTGCCATCAGTGAGGGGGGACACACGATATCAAATCAGCCCCAGCATTTT. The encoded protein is CAISEGGHTISNQPQHF.